Listed below are T cell receptor beta chains from one sample, sequenced in a study of beta chain features in type 1 diabetes. Here immunoSEQ multiplex PCR was the method, and the copy in TCRdb shows in-frame clones only, minus some. The sample yields hundreds of thousands of clones, around 8.5% seen once. The sample comprised central memory CD4+ T cells from blood. The source of these receptors is a man aged 25-40 years with type 1 diabetes. Both conserved end residues are part of each CDR3. D genes are given only for firm matches. Clone size appears in some rows only: once, few, many, or a class for an expanded clone.

TRBV29-1	-	TRBJ1-2	TRBD1	CSVGRTGGIGYTF	TGCAGCGTTGGGAGGACAGGGGGAATCGGCTACACCTTC
TRBV4-3	few	TRBJ1-5	TRBD1	CASSQDYTGDQPQHF	TGCGCCAGCAGCCAAGATTACACAGGGGATCAGCCCCAGCATTTT
TRBV5-1	-	TRBJ2-5	TRBD1	CASSLMVAGGGETQYF	TGCGCCAGCAGCCTCATGGTGGCAGGGGGCGGTGAGACCCAGTACTTC
TRBV7-9	many	TRBJ2-5	-	CASSLVVSGAETQYF	TGTGCCAGCAGCTTAGTGGTTTCAGGGGCGGAGACCCAGTACTTC
TRBV7-2	few	TRBJ2-4	TRBD2	CASSLGGLAGEFKNIQYF	TGTGCCAGCAGCTTAGGCGGGCTAGCGGGGGAGTTTAAAAACATTCAGTACTTC
TRBV9	-	TRBJ2-2	TRBD1	CASSPRTGAGTGELFF	TGTGCCAGCAGCCCGAGGACAGGGGCGGGCACCGGGGAGCTGTTTTTT
TRBV30	few	TRBJ2-5	-	CAWRRTVSETQYF	TGTGCCTGGAGGAGAACCGTATCTGAGACCCAGTACTTC
TRBV6-6	many	TRBJ1-2	-	CASRETASYGYTF	TGTGCCAGCAGAGAGACAGCCTCATATGGCTACACCTTC
TRBV19	-	TRBJ1-5	-	CASTAGAQPQHF	TGTGCCAGTACGGCAGGGGCTCAGCCCCAGCATTTT
TRBV19	few	TRBJ2-1	-	CASRRGESSYNEQFF	TGTGCCAGTAGGAGGGGGGAAAGCTCCTACAATGAGCAGTTCTTC
TRBV7-2	many	TRBJ1-2	TRBD1	CASSSGQGGHGYTF	TGTGCCAGCAGCTCGGGACAGGGGGGTCATGGCTACACCTTC
TRBV9	few	TRBJ2-7	TRBD1	CASSAWGQGDYEQYF	TGTGCCAGCAGCGCCTGGGGACAGGGGGACTACGAGCAGTACTTC
TRBV28	-	TRBJ2-3	-	CASSLRGTDTQYF	TGTGCCAGCAGTTTGAGAGGCACAGATACGCAGTATTTT
TRBV7-2	few	TRBJ1-1	-	CASSLDGVPNTEAFF	TGTGCCAGCAGCTTAGATGGGGTCCCGAACACTGAAGCTTTCTTT
TRBV5-1	-	TRBJ2-3	TRBD1	CASSYGQGSHTDTQYF	TGCGCCAGCAGCTACGGACAGGGCTCCCACACAGATACGCAGTATTTT
TRBV7-9	-	TRBJ2-3	TRBD1	CASSRDRKNTQYF	TGTGCCAGCAGCCGGGACAGGAAAAATACGCAGTATTTT
TRBV29-1	few	TRBJ1-5	TRBD1	CSVTTGNSNQPQHF	TGCAGCGTAACGACAGGGAATAGCAATCAGCCCCAGCATTTT
TRBV27	many	TRBJ1-6	TRBD1	CASTPGQGPLHF	TGTGCCAGCACCCCGGGACAGGGTCCCCTCCACTTT
TRBV2	few	TRBJ1-1	TRBD1	CASSLDRTNTEAFF	TGTGCCAGCAGTTTGGACAGGACGAACACTGAAGCTTTCTTT
TRBV27	few	TRBJ2-1	TRBD2	CASSPIAGYNEQFF	TGTGCCAGCAGCCCAATAGCGGGGTACAATGAGCAGTTCTTC
TRBV29-1	-	TRBJ1-1	-	CSVASQMNTEAFF	TGCAGCGTTGCGAGTCAGATGAACACTGAAGCTTTCTTT
TRBV28	few	TRBJ2-7	-	CASTPGRASSYEQYF	TGTGCCAGCACACCGGGCAGGGCTAGCTCCTACGAGCAGTACTTC
TRBV5-1	few	TRBJ1-5	TRBD1	CASSLTGAQNQPQHF	TGCGCCAGCAGCTTAACAGGGGCCCAAAATCAGCCCCAGCATTTT
TRBV27	-	TRBJ2-2	-	CASSPTTGLELFF	TGTGCCAGCAGCCCTACGACGGGGCTGGAGCTGTTTTTT